These 14 T cell receptor beta chains originate from one sample sequenced in a study of vaccination and CD4 T cells after COVID-19. Their antigens remain unidentified. The treatment is: 10-day PBMC culture with coronavirus spike peptide pools or control peptides (ViraFEST assay). Researchers collected the unexposed donor's CD4+ T cells before the COVID-19 pandemic (2011-2018). Researchers used the Oncomine TCR Beta short-read assay to sequence DNA from cultured CD4+ T cells. TCRdb re-derived calls from the PCR reads in MiXCR, one entry per CDR3 protein. Of approximately 2,100 distinct CDR3 sequences listed, 15% to 20% are singletons. The material sequenced was CD4+ T cells from blood, cultured in vitro. The receptors derive from a human donor in good health.

About this clonotype itself: A junction boundary mismatches the germline segment, possibly from a read error. V and J are TRBV10-3 and TRBJ2-1; TRBD1 matches at 7 bases. The CDR3 is made up of 16 amino acids. Germline V gene data show CDR1 as ENHRY and CDR2 as SYGVKD. The CDR3 spells CAISDRGQTSYNERLF. In DNA form, the CDR3 reads TGTGCCATCAGTGACAGGGGACAGACCTCCTACAATGAGCGGCTCTTC.

The V and J genes are TRBV19 and TRBJ2-7; D is unclear. This CDR3 region has 15 residues. V dropped 3 bases and J dropped 3 bases, with 15 bases sitting between them. CDR1 is LNHDA and CDR2 is SQIVND in the germline V gene (reference sequence). The CDR3 region has the DNA TGTGCCAGTAGTATCGGTGGCAGTAAAAGCTACGAGCAGTACTTC. It yields the protein CASSIGGSKSYEQYF.

J is TRBJ2-2 and V is TRBV5-4; D is unresolved. The CDR3 is made up of 13 amino acids. Germline loops: CDR1 SGHNT, CDR2 YYREEE (reference sequence). V lost 4 bases and J lost 7, with 11 bases in between. CDR3 nucleotides: TGTGCCAGCAGCCCCCAGATCAGCGGGGAGCTGTTTTTT. This encodes CASSPQISGELFF.

This clonotype rates as large. Its ends do not fully match the called genes, so a read error is possible. This chain's CDR3 is CASSEAEGYRPAF. Written as DNA, the CDR3 is TGTGCCAGCAGTGAAGCGGAGGGGTACCGACCCGCCTTC. The chain is built from TRBV6-1 and TRBJ1-2; TRBD1 is a possible D gene (5 bases). Germline V gene data show CDR1 as MNHNS and CDR2 as SASEGT. The CDR3 has 13 residues.

V is TRBV6-5 and J is TRBJ1-1; D may be TRBD1 (6 bases). Germline-derived CDR1 and CDR2 are MNHEY and SVGAGI. The CDR3 covers 12 residues. With 3 bases removed from V and 11 bases from J, the gap between germline ends came to 13 bases. Written as DNA, the CDR3 is TGTGCCAGCAGTTATGAGGAGGGGGAGGCTTTCTTT. Protein product: CASSYEEGEAFF.

The chain carries TRBV7-9 and TRBJ1-3; tentative D call: TRBD1 (5 bases). CDR3 length equals 15 residues. CDR1 and CDR2 from the germline V gene are SEHNR and FQNEAQ (reference sequence). The germline V and J ends were trimmed by 8 bases and 1 base, with 15 bases remaining between them. CDR3 amino acids: CASFGWGWSGNTIYF. The DNA for the CDR3 is TGTGCCAGCTTTGGGTGGGGCTGGTCTGGAAACACCATATATTTT.

About this clonotype itself: A clone one base away is much larger, so this may be a read error. The CDR3 sequence is CTSRHRGLNTEAFF. DNA for the CDR3: TGTACCAGCAGGCACAGGGGGCTGAACACTGAAGCTTTCTTT. The chain employs TRBV6-1 and TRBJ1-1, with 9 bases identical to TRBD1. Looked up from germline, CDR1 is MNHNS and CDR2 is SASEGT. The length of the CDR3 is 14 residues.

The J gene is TRBJ2-7, the V gene TRBV5-4; D may be TRBD1 or TRBD2 (5 bases each). This CDR3 is built from 14 residues. CDR1 is SGHNT, CDR2 YYREEE, per germline (reference sequence). With 4 bases removed from V and 2 bases from J, the gap between germline ends came to 13 bases. The CDR3 nucleotides read TGTGCCAGCAGCGAAGGGACGTCCCCCTACGAGCAGTACTTC. It specifies CASSEGTSPYEQYF.

This clonotype showed up just a few times. The chain links TRBV20-1 to TRBJ1-4; D gene ambiguous. The CDR3 runs to 13 residues. V was pared by 1 base and J by 3 bases, with 6 bases between. The germline gives CDR1 DFQATT, CDR2 SNEGSKA (reference sequence). The CDR3 DNA follows: TGCAGTGCTAGAGCCGGTTCTAATGAAAAACTGTTTTTT. Protein: CSARAGSNEKLFF.

The J gene is TRBJ1-4, the V gene TRBV27, with TRBD1 matching 9 bases. V lost 6 bases to trimming and J lost 6 bases; unmatched junction nucleotides: 8. CDR1 is MNHEY, CDR2 SMNVEV, per germline (reference sequence). The CDR3 is 15 residues long. CDR3 sequence (DNA): TGTGCCAGCAGCAACCCGACAGGGGGGGATGAAAAACTGTTTTTT. It encodes CASSNPTGGDEKLFF.

By sample fraction, this clonotype is medium-sized. The V call is TRBV2, the J call TRBJ1-1, with TRBD1 identical over 9 bases. The germline gives CDR1 SNHLY, CDR2 FYNNEI. This CDR3 has 14 amino acids. Trimming removed 5 bases from V and 5 bases from J; junction bases left unmatched: 6. The CDR3 DNA follows: TGTGCCAGCAGTACCCGGACAGGGGAGACTGAAGCTTTCTTT. Amino acids: CASSTRTGETEAFF.

This clonotype has just a few counts. The chain employs TRBV28 and TRBJ1-5; TRBD1 agrees at 9 bases. This CDR3 is 15 amino acids long. V gave up 6 bases and J gave up 6 bases; unmatched junction bases: 9. Germline-derived CDR1 and CDR2 are MDHEN and SYDVKM. The CDR3 is CASRSGTGYSQPQHF. In DNA form, the CDR3 reads TGTGCCAGCAGATCCGGGACAGGGTATTCTCAGCCCCAGCATTTT.

This clonotype is labeled medium-sized. V gene TRBV7-9 combines with J gene TRBJ1-5; perhaps TRBD1 as D (5 bases). The CDR3 sequence is 12 residues long. Deletions cut 5 bases from V and 11 bases from J, with 13 bases between. From germline, CDR1 is SEHNR and CDR2 FQNEAQ (reference sequence). The CDR3 region is CASSPRAGTQHF. Written as DNA, the CDR3 is TGTGCCAGCAGCCCCAGGGCAGGGACCCAGCATTTT.

The chain links TRBV23-1 to TRBJ2-5; TRBD2 is a possible D gene (7 bases). TRBV23-1 is placed among ORFs of uncertain function. V lost 8 bases and J 1 base, leaving 23 bases between the germline ends. The CDR3 runs to 17 residues. DNA of the CDR3: TGCGCCAGCCCCCATTCCCGCGGGGGCACCATCCAAGAGACCCAGTACTTC. Its translation is CASPHSRGGTIQETQYF.